This entry features one T cell receptor (beta chain) sequence. What it recognizes is unknown. Time point meaning: week 35, safety follow-up. Doses comprised 300 ug of mutant IDH1 20-mer peptide each, plus topical imiquimod. Scheduled for weeks 1, 3, 5, 7, 11, 15, 19 and 23, eight vaccinations were given to patients. The method was immunoSEQ multiplex PCR; TCRdb's version includes in-frame clones alone and lacks a portion of them. The table includes 50,000 to 70,000 clones, 84% detected once. These data originate in a study of a mutant IDH1 vaccine in newly diagnosed glioma. About the study: Following radiotherapy alone, or alongside temozolomide cycles, vaccination was started after an interval of 4-6 weeks.

Trimming cost V 1 base and J 12 bases, with 12 bases left between them. Germline assignment: CDR1 MNHNY and CDR2 SVGAGI (reference sequence). The CDR3 consists of 12 residues. This chain links TRBV6-6 with TRBJ2-5, with D unresolved. The specimen comprised PBMCs, sampled from a glioma patient whose treatment included an IDH1 peptide vaccine. The sequence was collected from a man younger than 45 with glioma. The CDR3 nucleotides are TGTGCCAGCAGTTACTTACGTGGGGAAGAGTACTTC. The encoded protein is CASSYLRGEEYF.